This T cell receptor beta chain is from a study of cytomegalovirus exposure and HLA in healthy donors. CDR3 length equals 15 residues. Germline lookup yields CDR1 SEHNR and CDR2 FQNEAQ (reference sequence). With 2 bases clipped from V and 7 bases from J, the junction kept 7 bases outside the gene matches. Sampled while nominally healthy, donors likely had unrecorded immune exposures. It was with 60 Vbeta and 13 Jbeta primers that the PCR ran. Method: immunoSEQ multiplex PCR; TCRdb's copy keeps in-frame clones and lacks some. The sample has about 160,000 clones, over 60% seen once; the top ten hold about 13%.

This rearrangement joins TRBV7-9 to TRBJ2-1; 8 nucleotides agree with TRBD1. Specimen: PBMCs. The receptor comes from a middle-aged man in good health and CMV-seropositive. CDR3 nucleotide sequence: TGTGCCAGCAGCTTAACCCAGGGGGCAAGGAATGAGCAGTTCTTC. The encoded protein is CASSLTQGARNEQFF.